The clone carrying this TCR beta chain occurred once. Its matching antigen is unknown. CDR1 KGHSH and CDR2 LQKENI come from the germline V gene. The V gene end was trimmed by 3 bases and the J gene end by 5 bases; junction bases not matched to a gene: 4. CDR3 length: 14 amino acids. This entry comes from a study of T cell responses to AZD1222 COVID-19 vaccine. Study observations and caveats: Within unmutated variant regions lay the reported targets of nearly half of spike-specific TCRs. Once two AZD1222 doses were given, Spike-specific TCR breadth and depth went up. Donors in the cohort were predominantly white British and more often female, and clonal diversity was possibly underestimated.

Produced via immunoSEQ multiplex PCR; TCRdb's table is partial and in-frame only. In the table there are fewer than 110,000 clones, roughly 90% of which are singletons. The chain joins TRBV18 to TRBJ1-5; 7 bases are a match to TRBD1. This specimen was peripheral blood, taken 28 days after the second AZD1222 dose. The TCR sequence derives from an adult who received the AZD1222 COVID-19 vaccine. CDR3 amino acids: CASSPTGFDQPQHF. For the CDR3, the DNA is TGTGCCAGCTCACCGACAGGGTTCGATCAGCCCCAGCATTTT.